A single sample is the source of the 27 T cell receptor beta chains below, sequenced in a study of blood T cell repertoires in COVID-19. This table comes from immunoSEQ multiplex PCR, and its TCRdb copy is limited to in-frame clones, with some not included. The profile shows some 240,000 clones, 82% of them singletons. Sequencing was carried out using peripheral blood. Receptor source: a woman between 70 and 85 years old with COVID-19, enrolled during active disease.

The CDR3: CASSPDRVRSWDRYF. In nucleotides, the CDR3 is TGTGCCAGCAGCCCCGACAGGGTACGAAGTTGGGACCGGTATTTT. This chain connects TRBV7-9 to TRBJ2-3, with 7 bases that match TRBD1. Per the germline V gene, CDR1 is SEHNR and CDR2 is FQNEAQ (reference sequence). The trim removed 5 bases at V and 14 bases at J, leaving 19 bases unmatched. The CDR3 covers 15 residues.

This clone was counted at least ten times. The chain recombines TRBV4-3 with TRBJ2-1, with 8 bases matching TRBD2. Germline CDR1 is LGHNA and CDR2 is YSLEER. Trimming removed 1 base from V and 8 bases from J; junction bases left unmatched: 10. The CDR3 consists of 16 residues. CDR3 bases: TGCGCCAGCAGCCAAGGGCCCGGGACTAGGATCTATGAGCAGTTCTTC. Translating gives CASSQGPGTRIYEQFF.

This chain connects TRBV12-3 or TRBV12-4 to TRBJ1-1; the D gene is possibly TRBD1 (5 bases). The germline V and J ends were trimmed by 5 bases and 4 bases, with 11 bases remaining between them. The CDR3 runs to 13 residues. The CDR3 spells CASSNGGATEAFF. The CDR3 DNA reads TGTGCCAGCAGTAACGGAGGGGCCACTGAAGCTTTCTTT.

The rearrangement links TRBV7-2 to TRBJ2-7, with D possibly matching TRBD1 (5 bases). With 2 bases removed from V and 6 bases from J, the gap between germline ends came to 17 bases. Germline CDR1 SGHTA, CDR2 FQGNSA. This CDR3 is built from 15 residues. The CDR3 nucleotides are TGTGCCAGCAGCTTACACGCGACAGCTTTATTCGAGCAGTACTTC. This gives the protein CASSLHATALFEQYF.

The rearrangement joins TRBV5-1 to TRBJ2-2, with 12 positions matching TRBD2. The germline V gene has CDR1 SGHRS and CDR2 YFSETQ. The CDR3 consists of 15 residues. The V gene end was trimmed by 2 bases and the J gene end by 6 bases; junction bases not matched to a gene: 2. CDR3 loop: CASSFLAGGPGELFF. Written as DNA, the CDR3 is TGCGCCAGCAGCTTTCTAGCGGGAGGGCCCGGGGAGCTGTTTTTT.

The chain joins TRBV5-1 to TRBJ1-5; 7 bases are shared with TRBD1. CDR3 size: 15 residues. Trimming took 4 bases from V and 1 from J; bases not matched to a gene: 5. Germline V gives CDR1 SGHRS, CDR2 YFSETQ. CDR3 in amino acids: CASSEGAQSNQPQHF. In DNA, the CDR3 is TGCGCCAGCAGCGAGGGGGCACAAAGCAATCAGCCCCAGCATTTT.

The chain carries TRBV28 and TRBJ1-2; D might be TRBD1 (6 bases). V gave up 7 bases and J gave up 1 base, with 16 bases separating them. CDR3 length: 15 amino acids. CDR1 is MDHEN and CDR2 is SYDVKM in the germline V gene. The CDR3 sequence is CASTTGQILNYGYTF. The CDR3 DNA sequence: TGTGCCAGCACCACCGGACAGATCCTTAACTATGGCTACACCTTC.

The gene calls are TRBV7-2 and TRBJ1-1; a weak D match, TRBD1 (5 bases). Germline assignment: CDR1 SGHTA and CDR2 FQGNSA. V was pared by 0 bases and J by 10 bases, with 9 bases between. The CDR3 consists of 12 residues. The CDR3 reads CASSLAAGGAFF. CDR3 in DNA: TGTGCCAGCAGCTTAGCGGCGGGGGGAGCTTTCTTT. Based on the CDR3 plus reference TRBV7-2 and TRBJ1-1, the full variable domain is GAGVSQSPSNKVTEKGKDVELRCDPISGHTALYWYRQSLGQGLEFLIYFQGNSAPDKSGLPSDRFSAERTGGSVSTLTIQRTQQEDSAVYLCASSLAAGGAFFGQGTRLTVV.

The V call is TRBV29-1, the J call TRBJ2-2; the D gene is possibly TRBD1 (6 bases). The V gene's germline CDR1 is SQVTM and CDR2 ANQGSEA. V dropped 6 bases and J dropped 7 bases, with 18 bases sitting between them. The CDR3 covers 14 residues. The CDR3 DNA is TGCAGCGTGGGACGAACAGGGTTAGTCGGGGAGCTGTTTTTT. It encodes CSVGRTGLVGELFF.

J is TRBJ2-7 and V is TRBV14; 10 nucleotides align to TRBD2. The CDR3 is made up of 15 amino acids. Unmatched junction bases numbered 7, after V lost 4 bases and J lost 4 bases. The germline V gene encodes CDR1 SGHDN and CDR2 FVKESK. The CDR3 DNA reads TGTGCCAGCAGCCGTTATACTAGCGGGAAATACGAGCAGTACTTC. It translates to CASSRYTSGKYEQYF.

The CDR3 spells CASSIDLFNNEQFF. DNA of the CDR3: TGTGCCAGTAGTATAGACCTATTCAATAATGAGCAGTTCTTC. The rearrangement links TRBV19 to TRBJ2-1, with D hard to call. Germline lookup yields CDR1 LNHDA and CDR2 SQIVND (reference sequence). The CDR3 has 14 amino acids. The V end lost 0 bases, the J end lost 7 bases, and 10 bases lay between the germline ends.

CDR3 sequence reads: CASSFSGETEAFF. The CDR3 nucleotides are TGTGCCAGCAGCTTTTCGGGAGAGACTGAAGCTTTCTTT. The chain recombines TRBV7-2 with TRBJ1-1, with unresolved D. V dropped 3 bases and J dropped 5 bases, with 10 bases sitting between them. From germline, CDR1 is SGHTA and CDR2 FQGNSA. The CDR3 extends over 13 amino acids.

The chain joins TRBV19 to TRBJ1-5, with 10 positions matching TRBD1. This CDR3 is 16 amino acids long. The V segment lost 6 bases and the J segment 7 bases; nucleotides outside the gene matches: 12. In germline, CDR1 is LNHDA, CDR2 SQIVND (reference sequence). CDR3 in DNA: TGTGCCAGTAGATCACCCAGACAGGGGGCGGGACAGCCCCAGCATTTT. Translation gives CASRSPRQGAGQPQHF. Together with reference TRBV19 and TRBJ1-5, the CDR3 gives the full variable domain: DGGITQSPKYLFRKEGQNVTLSCEQNLNHDAMYWYRQDPGQGLRLIYYSQIVNDFQKGDIAEGYSVSREKKESFPLTVTSAQKNPTAFYLCASRSPRQGAGQPQHFGDGTRLSIL.

The chain has TRBV5-1 and TRBJ2-3; TRBD1 agrees at 7 bases. Germline V gene data show CDR1 as SGHRS and CDR2 as YFSETQ. The CDR3 totals 12 residues. The V gene end was trimmed by 0 bases and the J gene end by 11 bases; junction bases not matched to a gene: 3. The CDR3 sequence: CASSLAGTEQYF. The CDR3 DNA follows: TGCGCCAGCAGCTTGGCCGGGACAGAGCAGTATTTT.

This chain connects TRBV4-3 to TRBJ2-1; 11 nucleotides match TRBD2. The CDR3 sequence is 15 residues long. Germline CDR1 is LGHNA and CDR2 is YSLEER. The V and J ends lost 4 bases and 8 bases, in that order; junction bases with no gene match: 7. The CDR3 region is CASSRGLAGRDEQFF. In DNA, the CDR3 is TGCGCCAGCAGCCGAGGACTAGCGGGTCGGGATGAGCAGTTCTTC.

This sequence joins TRBV6-6 and TRBJ2-7; 8 positions agree with TRBD1. The CDR3 extends over 16 amino acids. The V and J ends lost 6 bases and 6 bases, in that order; junction bases with no gene match: 16. Per germline, CDR1 MNHNY and CDR2 SVGAGI (reference sequence). CDR3 in amino acids: CASSKPVGTGGREQYF. CDR3 sequence (DNA): TGTGCCAGCAGCAAACCTGTGGGAACAGGGGGTCGCGAGCAGTACTTC.

This clone came up once. This rearrangement joins TRBV29-1 to TRBJ2-1; TRBD1 is a possible D gene (10 bases). V was clipped by 7 bases and J by 5 bases, with 30 bases between them. The CDR3 covers 18 residues. CDR1 SQVTM and CDR2 ANQGSEA come from the germline V gene. The CDR3 DNA reads as TGCAGCGCTCCGACGGGACAGGGGCGTAGCGGGAGAAACAATGAGCAGTTCTTC. It specifies CSAPTGQGRSGRNNEQFF.

The chain has TRBV19 and TRBJ1-2; 10 bases line up with TRBD1. Trimming at V came to 7 bases and at J to 2 bases, leaving 16 bases not matched to a gene. The CDR3 runs to 18 residues. CDR1 LNHDA and CDR2 SQIVND come from the germline V gene (reference sequence). DNA for the CDR3: TGTGCCAGTAAATGGGACAGGGGAGGAATTCGGACAAACTATGGCTACACCTTC. Its translation is CASKWDRGGIRTNYGYTF.

This rearrangement joins TRBV28 to TRBJ2-6; D is uncertain. Trimming took off 5 bases at V and 0 bases at J, with 8 bases between the two ends. Looked up from germline, CDR1 is MDHEN and CDR2 is SYDVKM. The CDR3 is made up of 15 amino acids. As DNA, the CDR3 is TGTGCCAGCAGTCCCGGGTTCTCTGGGGCCAACGTCCTGACTTTC. Encoded protein: CASSPGFSGANVLTF. The complete variable domain, with remaining parts taken from reference TRBV28 and TRBJ2-6, reads DVKVTQSSRYLVKRTGEKVFLECVQDMDHENMFWYRQDPGLGLRLIYFSYDVKMKEKGDIPEGYSVSREKKERFSLILESASTNQTSMYLCASSPGFSGANVLTFGAGSRLTVL.

V gene TRBV18 combines with J gene TRBJ1-5; TRBD1 might be the D (6 bases). The CDR3 is made up of 13 amino acids. The V and J ends lost 5 bases and 3 bases respectively, with 8 bases between them. Germline V gene sequence: CDR1 KGHSH, CDR2 LQKENI. The CDR3 nucleotides are TGTGCCAGCTCAACAGGGCTCAATCAGCCCCAGCATTTT. Translated, it gives CASSTGLNQPQHF.

The V gene is TRBV29-1, the J gene TRBJ1-2; tentative D call: TRBD1 (5 bases). The CDR3 loop spans 12 amino acids. The ends were cut back, 3 bases at V and 9 bases at J, with 14 bases in the middle. Germline V gene data show CDR1 as SQVTM and CDR2 as ANQGSEA. The CDR3 DNA is TGCAGCGTTGAGAGAACAGGTTTGAGCTACACCTTC. The encoded protein is CSVERTGLSYTF.

V is TRBV5-1 and J is TRBJ2-7; 8 positions match TRBD2. The CDR3 sequence is 15 residues long. Germline assignment: CDR1 SGHRS and CDR2 YFSETQ. The junction had 2 bases not matched to a gene; V was cut back by 0 bases and J by 0 bases. The CDR3 loop is CASSLDGTSSYEQYF. The CDR3 DNA is TGCGCCAGCAGCTTGGATGGGACTAGCTCCTACGAGCAGTACTTC.

CDR3 in DNA: TGTGCCAGCAGTGGGGACAGGGGGCGGTACACTGAAGCTTTCTTT. The encoded protein is CASSGDRGRYTEAFF. This chain connects TRBV28 to TRBJ1-1; 12 bases fit TRBD1. CDR3 length: 15 amino acids. V shed 5 bases and J 3 bases; nucleotides not matched to a gene: 4. Germline V gene lookup returns CDR1 MDHEN and CDR2 SYDVKM.

As DNA, the CDR3 is TGTGCCAGCAGCTCTAGCGGTCCCTACAATGAGCAGTTCTTC. Amino acids: CASSSSGPYNEQFF. The rearrangement links TRBV7-9 to TRBJ2-1; 7 positions match TRBD2. Germline V CDR1 and CDR2: SEHNR, FQNEAQ (reference sequence). This CDR3 spans 14 amino acids. V was pared by 4 bases and J by 2 bases, with 2 bases of the junction left unmatched. Using reference TRBV7-9 and TRBJ2-1 for the parts outside the CDR3, the full variable domain is DTGVSQNPRHKITKRGQNVTFRCDPISEHNRLYWYRQTLGQGPEFLTYFQNEAQLEKSRLLSDRFSAERPKGSFSTLEIQRTEQGDSAMYLCASSSSGPYNEQFFGPGTRLTVL.

This sequence joins TRBV6-2 or TRBV6-3 and TRBJ1-5; 7 bases line up with TRBD1. The CDR3 covers 18 residues. The ends lost 2 bases at V and 0 bases at J; junction bases unmatched: 10. The germline V gene has CDR1 MNHEY and CDR2 SVGEGT. CDR3 nucleotides: TGTGCCAGCAGTTACGAGGGACAGACCCTATATAGCAATCAGCCCCAGCATTTT. Its protein is CASSYEGQTLYSNQPQHF.

V is TRBV13 and J is TRBJ2-7; D gene ambiguous. Germline V lookup: CDR1 PRHDT, CDR2 FYEKMQ (reference sequence). The CDR3 has 13 residues. Between the trimmed V and J ends, which lost 2 bases and 9 bases, there was a span of 14 bases. The CDR3 is CASSLPPVGLQYF. CDR3 sequence (DNA): TGTGCCAGCAGCTTACCCCCGGTTGGGCTGCAGTACTTC.

DNA for the CDR3: TGCAGCGTCCCCGGGACAGGGGGCCTCTACGAGCAGTACTTC. This sequence encodes CSVPGTGGLYEQYF. The chain recombines TRBV29-1 with TRBJ2-7, with 12 bases matching TRBD1. V lost 6 bases, J lost 3 bases, and 6 bases stayed unmatched. The CDR3 is 14 residues long. The germline V gene has CDR1 SQVTM and CDR2 ANQGSEA.